This T cell receptor beta chain is from a study of T cells in localized non-small cell lung cancer. General study points: Sequencing was restricted to one tumor region; therefore, heterogeneity remains possible. A higher density of T cells in blood coincided with extended overall survival. When the top 100 tumor clones were examined, a median approximately 60 of them also appeared in the adjacent lung, which was paired and uninvolved.

The uninvolved lung lay at least 2 cm from the tumor margin and lacked atypia. Using immunoSEQ multiplex PCR, the repertoire was profiled, and TCRdb retains in-frame clones only, with some absent. This repertoire shows about 750 clones, 20% to 25% found once; its top ten account for 15%. This clone was detected only a few times. Its matching antigen is unknown. Sequencing used normal lung tissue next to the tumor, obtained before any cancer treatment. The receptor was isolated from a female donor at least 60 years old with stage I lung adenocarcinoma.

CDR3 sequence (DNA): TGTGCCAGCAGCTTGGCCGCCTCTGGAAACACCATATATTTT. Translating it yields CASSLAASGNTIYF. The chain has TRBV7-5 and TRBJ1-3; no DNA check was done on the table's D call, TRBD1. TRBV7-5 is a listed pseudogene. This CDR3 region has 14 residues.